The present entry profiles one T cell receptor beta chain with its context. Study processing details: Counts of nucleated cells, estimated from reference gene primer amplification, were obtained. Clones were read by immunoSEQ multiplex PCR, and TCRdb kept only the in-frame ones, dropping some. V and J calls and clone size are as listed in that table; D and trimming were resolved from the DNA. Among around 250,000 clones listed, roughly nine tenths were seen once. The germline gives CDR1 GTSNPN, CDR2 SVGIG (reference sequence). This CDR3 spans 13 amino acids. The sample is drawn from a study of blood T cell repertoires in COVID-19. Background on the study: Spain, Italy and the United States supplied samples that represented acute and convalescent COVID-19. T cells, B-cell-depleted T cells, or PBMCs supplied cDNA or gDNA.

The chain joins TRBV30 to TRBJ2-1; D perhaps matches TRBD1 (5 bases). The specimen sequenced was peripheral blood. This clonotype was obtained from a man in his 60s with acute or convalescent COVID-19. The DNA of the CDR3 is TGTGCTACCCCCTCCAGGGATTCTGACGAGCAGTTCTTC. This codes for CATPSRDSDEQFF. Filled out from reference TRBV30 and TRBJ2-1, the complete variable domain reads SQTIHQWPATLVQPVGSPLSLECTVEGTSNPNLYWYRQAAGRGLQLLFYSVGIGQISSEVPQNLSASRPQDRQFILSSKKLLLSDSGFYLCATPSRDSDEQFFGPGTRLTVL.